These T cell receptor beta chains were read from a single sample in a study of CD8 T cells in ankylosing spondylitis. Each CDR3 protein is one row after TCRdb ran MiXCR on the 5' RACE reads. This table holds hundreds of thousands of distinct CDR3 sequences, around 20% found once. The sample comprised blood, either unsorted or a sorted T cell fraction (not recorded which). These receptor sequences come from a female donor with ankylosing spondylitis or in good health (not recorded which). Both conserved end residues are part of each CDR3. The D gene is left open where the match is weak. Clone sizes are given selectively: once, few, many, or a class where the clone is expanded.

v_gene: TRBV7-2; abundance: few; d_gene: -; j_gene: TRBJ2-7; CDR3aa: CASSLGYQSLLSYEQYF; CDR3nt: TGTGCCAGCAGCTTAGGGTACCAGTCTCTTCTCTCCTACGAGCAGTACTTC
v_gene: TRBV20-1; abundance: -; d_gene: TRBD1; j_gene: TRBJ1-4; CDR3aa: CSARQGAGEKLFF; CDR3nt: TGCAGTGCTAGACAGGGGGCTGGTGAAAAACTGTTTTTT
v_gene: TRBV15; abundance: -; d_gene: TRBD2; j_gene: TRBJ2-7; CDR3aa: CATSKSGSYSYEQYF; CDR3nt: TGTGCCACCAGCAAAAGCGGGAGTTACTCCTACGAGCAGTACTTC
v_gene: TRBV12-3/TRBV12-4; abundance: many; d_gene: TRBD1; j_gene: TRBJ1-2; CDR3aa: CASSPNRGLYGYTF; CDR3nt: TGTGCCAGCAGTCCCAACAGGGGCTTATATGGCTACACCTTC
v_gene: TRBV20-1; abundance: few; d_gene: -; j_gene: TRBJ2-1; CDR3aa: CSARDFQGANEQFF; CDR3nt: TGCAGTGCTAGGGACTTTCAAGGGGCCAATGAGCAGTTCTTC
v_gene: TRBV20-1; abundance: many; d_gene: -; j_gene: TRBJ1-5; CDR3aa: CSARDPLSSSNQPQHF; CDR3nt: TGCAGTGCTAGAGATCCGTTGTCCAGCAGCAATCAGCCCCAGCATTTT
v_gene: TRBV29-1; abundance: -; d_gene: TRBD1; j_gene: TRBJ1-2; CDR3aa: CSAGTEGGYTF; CDR3nt: TGCAGCGCTGGGACAGAGGGAGGCTACACCTTC
v_gene: TRBV5-5; abundance: -; d_gene: -; j_gene: TRBJ1-1; CDR3aa: CASSPRRQGNTEAFF; CDR3nt: TGTGCCAGCAGCCCCCGTAGGCAGGGAAACACTGAAGCTTTCTTT
v_gene: TRBV10-3; abundance: few; d_gene: -; j_gene: TRBJ2-5; CDR3aa: CAVKTDRQETQYF; CDR3nt: TGTGCCGTAAAGACGGATCGCCAAGAGACCCAGTACTTC
v_gene: TRBV7-2; abundance: -; d_gene: -; j_gene: TRBJ2-5; CDR3aa: CASSWPPAETQYF; CDR3nt: TGTGCCAGCAGCTGGCCCCCGGCAGAGACCCAGTACTTC
v_gene: TRBV2; abundance: few; d_gene: -; j_gene: TRBJ2-2; CDR3aa: CASSIVNTGELFF; CDR3nt: TGTGCCAGCAGTATAGTGAACACCGGGGAGCTGTTTTTT
v_gene: TRBV20-1; abundance: -; d_gene: -; j_gene: TRBJ1-1; CDR3aa: CSARVFGENEAFF; CDR3nt: TGCAGTGCTAGAGTCTTCGGGGAAAATGAAGCTTTCTTT
v_gene: TRBV30; abundance: -; d_gene: TRBD1; j_gene: TRBJ2-3; CDR3aa: CAWSQGAIRAHTDTQYF; CDR3nt: TGTGCCTGGAGTCAGGGGGCGATCCGGGCCCACACAGATACGCAGTATTTT